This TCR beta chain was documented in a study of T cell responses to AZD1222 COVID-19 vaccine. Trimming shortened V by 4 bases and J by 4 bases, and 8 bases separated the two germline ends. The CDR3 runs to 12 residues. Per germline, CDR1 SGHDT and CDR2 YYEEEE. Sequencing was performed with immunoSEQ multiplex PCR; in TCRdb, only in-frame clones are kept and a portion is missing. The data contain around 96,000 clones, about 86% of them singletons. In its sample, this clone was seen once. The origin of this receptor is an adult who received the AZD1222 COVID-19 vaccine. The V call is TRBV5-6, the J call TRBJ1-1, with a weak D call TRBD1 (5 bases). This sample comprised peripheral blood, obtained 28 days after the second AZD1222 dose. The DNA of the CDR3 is TGTGCCAGCAGCCAGGGTGGCACTGAAGCTTTCTTT. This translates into CASSQGGTEAFF.